A single sample gave rise to the 6 T cell receptor beta chains below, sequenced in a study of blood T cell repertoires in COVID-19. Some clones are missing from TCRdb's copy, which holds only in-frame ones; the method was immunoSEQ multiplex PCR. The repertoire holds under 300,000 clones, around 85% seen once, with about 9.5% in the top ten. Input material: peripheral blood. The receptors come from a woman older than 75 with acute or convalescent COVID-19.

This clone was found a few times. The rearrangement joins TRBV7-9 to TRBJ2-7; 13 bases match TRBD2. Trimming took 4 bases from V and 7 from J; bases not matched to a gene: 7. The CDR3 is 15 amino acids. Germline CDR1 reads SEHNR; CDR2 reads FQNEAQ (reference sequence). The CDR3 protein is CASSSSGLAGWEQYF. CDR3 DNA: TGTGCCAGCAGCTCCTCGGGACTAGCGGGGTGGGAGCAGTACTTC.

The J gene is TRBJ1-4, the V gene TRBV18; maybe TRBD1 (6 bases). The V end lost 0 bases, the J end lost 10 bases, and 15 bases lay between the germline ends. Germline lookup yields CDR1 KGHSH and CDR2 LQKENI. CDR3 size: 15 residues. DNA for the CDR3: TGTGCCAGCTCACCACCGTCCCAGGGGAGCGGAAAACTGTTTTTT. Protein: CASSPPSQGSGKLFF.

J is TRBJ2-3 and V is TRBV6-1; 8 nucleotides line up with TRBD1. This CDR3 comprises 14 residues. After removal of 6 bases from V and 2 bases from J, the junction contained 4 bases not matched to a gene. The V gene's germline CDR1 is MNHNS and CDR2 SASEGT. The CDR3 region has the DNA TGTGCCAGCAGATCAGGGGGCCTCACAGATACGCAGTATTTT. Translation: CASRSGGLTDTQYF.

This clone has more than one count but fewer than ten. The chain combines TRBV5-4 with TRBJ1-1; D remains ambiguous. Trimming cost V 0 bases and J 8 bases, with 11 bases left between them. Germline V CDR1 and CDR2: SGHNT, YYREEE (reference sequence). This CDR3 has 13 residues. CDR3 amino acids: CASSLAGFSEAFF. For the CDR3, the DNA is TGTGCCAGCAGCTTGGCGGGGTTCTCGGAAGCTTTCTTT.

Only a few counts were recorded for this clone. As DNA, the CDR3 is TGTGCCAGCAGCCCTAGGGCGGGGACAGTAAGCTCCTACGAGCAGTACTTC. It is translated as CASSPRAGTVSSYEQYF. The chain joins TRBV11-2 to TRBJ2-7; TRBD1 is a possible D gene (7 bases). The CDR3 totals 17 residues. In germline, CDR1 is SGHAT, CDR2 FQNNGV. Trimming pared 5 bases from V and 0 bases from J, leaving 20 bases between.

The chain is built from TRBV19 and TRBJ1-1, with 10 bases fitting TRBD1. Trimming removed 5 bases from V and 6 bases from J; junction bases left unmatched: 12. The germline V gene has CDR1 LNHDA and CDR2 SQIVND (reference sequence). This CDR3 spans 16 amino acids. The CDR3: CASSPEDRGHFAEAFF. The CDR3 DNA reads as TGTGCCAGTAGTCCCGAAGACAGGGGGCATTTCGCTGAAGCTTTCTTT.